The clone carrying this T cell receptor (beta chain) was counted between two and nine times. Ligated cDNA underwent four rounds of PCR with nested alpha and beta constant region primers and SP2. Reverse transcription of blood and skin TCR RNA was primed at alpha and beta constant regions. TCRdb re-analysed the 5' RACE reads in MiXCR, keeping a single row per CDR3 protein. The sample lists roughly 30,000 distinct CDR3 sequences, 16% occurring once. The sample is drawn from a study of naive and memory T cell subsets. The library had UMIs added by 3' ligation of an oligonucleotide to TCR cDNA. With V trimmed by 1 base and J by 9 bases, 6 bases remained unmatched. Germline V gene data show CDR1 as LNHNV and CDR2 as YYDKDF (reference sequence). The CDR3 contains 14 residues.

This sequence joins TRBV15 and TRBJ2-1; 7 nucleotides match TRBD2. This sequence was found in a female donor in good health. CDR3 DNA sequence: TGTGCCACCAGCAGAGGCGGGGGAACGACTGAGCAGTTCTTC. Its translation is CATSRGGGTTEQFF.